This T cell receptor (beta chain) was identified in a study of blood T cell repertoires in COVID-19. Whole-study context: Material from acute and convalescent COVID-19 was sourced from the United States, Italy and Spain. PBMCs, B-cell-depleted T cells, or T cells provided the cDNA or gDNA that made up the material.

This clone has a single count. The CDR3 extends over 14 amino acids. The V gene lost 0 bases and the J gene lost 14 bases, with 19 bases spanning the gap. CDR1 is MGHRA, CDR2 YSYEKL, per germline. Clones were sequenced by immunoSEQ multiplex PCR, and TCRdb holds only the in-frame ones, with some missing. The sample carries 150,000 to 200,000 clones, more than 75% recorded once. The TCR comes from a human donor in a cohort sampled during active COVID-19. Sample: peripheral blood. The chain recombines TRBV4-1 with TRBJ1-1; no clear D gene. The CDR3 DNA follows: TGCGCCAGCAGCCAAGATAGTTGGGCTGAAGCAGGCTTCTTT. It encodes CASSQDSWAEAGFF.